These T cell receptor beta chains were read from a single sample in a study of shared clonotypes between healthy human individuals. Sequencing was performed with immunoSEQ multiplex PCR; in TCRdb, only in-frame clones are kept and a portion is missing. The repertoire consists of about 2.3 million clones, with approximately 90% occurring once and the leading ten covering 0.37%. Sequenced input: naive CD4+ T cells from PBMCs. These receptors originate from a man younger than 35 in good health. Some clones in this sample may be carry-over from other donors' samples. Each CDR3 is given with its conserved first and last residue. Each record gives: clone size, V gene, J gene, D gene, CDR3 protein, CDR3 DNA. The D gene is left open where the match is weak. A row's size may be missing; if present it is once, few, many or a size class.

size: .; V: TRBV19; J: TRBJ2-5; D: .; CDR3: CASRALQGPLIQYF; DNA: TGTGCCAGTAGGGCGCTACAGGGCCCCCTGATCCAGTACTTC
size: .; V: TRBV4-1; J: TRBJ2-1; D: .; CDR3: CASTTFGDGEQFF; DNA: TGCGCCAGCACCACCTTTGGGGACGGTGAGCAGTTCTTC
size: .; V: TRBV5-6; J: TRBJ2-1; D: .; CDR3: CASSFLARHNEQFF; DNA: TGTGCCAGCAGCTTTCTAGCGAGACACAATGAGCAGTTCTTC
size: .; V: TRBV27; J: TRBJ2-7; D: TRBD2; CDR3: CASRGTSGYEQYF; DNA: TGTGCCAGCAGGGGGACTAGCGGGTACGAGCAGTACTTC
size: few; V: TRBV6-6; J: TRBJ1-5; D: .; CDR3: CASSVAINQPQHF; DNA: TGTGCCAGCAGTGTAGCAATCAATCAGCCCCAGCATTTT
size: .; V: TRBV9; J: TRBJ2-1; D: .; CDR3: CASSVVPRASAQFF; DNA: TGTGCCAGCAGCGTAGTTCCCCGGGCTAGCGCGCAGTTCTTC
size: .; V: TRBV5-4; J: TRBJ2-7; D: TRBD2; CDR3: CASSLKAGGPHEQYF; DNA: TGTGCCAGCAGCTTGAAGGCGGGAGGGCCTCACGAGCAGTACTTC
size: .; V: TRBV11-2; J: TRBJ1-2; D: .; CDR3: CASSLWPKGPRDYGYTF; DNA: TGTGCCAGCAGCTTATGGCCGAAGGGCCCCCGGGACTATGGCTACACCTTC
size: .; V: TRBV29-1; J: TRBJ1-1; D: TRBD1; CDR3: CSVSRDRDTEAFF; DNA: TGCAGCGTCTCCCGGGACAGGGACACTGAAGCTTTCTTT
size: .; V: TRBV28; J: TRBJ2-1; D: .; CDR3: CASSSGDGLFNEQFF; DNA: TGTGCCAGCAGTTCTGGGGACGGGCTTTTCAATGAGCAGTTCTTC
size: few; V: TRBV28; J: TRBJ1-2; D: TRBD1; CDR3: CASRGGQGTNYGYTF; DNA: TGTGCCAGCAGGGGAGGACAGGGGACTAACTATGGCTACACCTTC
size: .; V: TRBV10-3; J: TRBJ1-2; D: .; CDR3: CAIRPGDNGYTF; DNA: TGTGCCATCAGGCCGGGGGACAATGGCTACACCTTC
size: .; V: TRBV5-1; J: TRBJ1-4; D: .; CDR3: CASSLQGTLNEKLFF; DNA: TGCGCCAGCAGCCTCCAGGGGACACTTAATGAAAAACTGTTTTTT
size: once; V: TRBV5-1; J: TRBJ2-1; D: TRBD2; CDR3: CASRRPTSGSYNEQFF; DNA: TGCGCCAGCAGGCGCCCGACTAGCGGGAGTTACAATGAGCAGTTCTTC
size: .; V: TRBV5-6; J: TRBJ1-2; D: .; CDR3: CASSSGTRTLYNYGYTF; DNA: TGTGCCAGCAGCTCCGGAACCCGCACGCTATACAACTATGGCTACACCTTC
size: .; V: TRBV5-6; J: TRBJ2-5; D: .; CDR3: CASSLGGLETQYF; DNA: TGTGCCAGCAGCTTGGGAGGGTTGGAGACCCAGTACTTC
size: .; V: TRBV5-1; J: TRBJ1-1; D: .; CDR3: CASSSGGGLGTEAFF; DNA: TGCGCCAGCAGCTCGGGCGGGGGCCTGGGCACTGAAGCTTTCTTT
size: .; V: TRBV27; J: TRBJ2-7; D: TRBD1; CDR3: CASSSRQGALRGEQYF; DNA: TGTGCCAGCAGTTCGAGACAGGGGGCTTTAAGGGGCGAGCAGTACTTC
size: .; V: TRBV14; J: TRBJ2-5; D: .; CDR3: CASSQARGTQETQYF; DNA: TGTGCCAGCAGCCAAGCCCGAGGGACCCAAGAGACCCAGTACTTC
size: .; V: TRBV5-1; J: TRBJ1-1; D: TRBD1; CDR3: CASSQRGQGNTEAFF; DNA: TGCGCCAGCAGCCAAAGGGGACAGGGGAACACTGAAGCTTTCTTT
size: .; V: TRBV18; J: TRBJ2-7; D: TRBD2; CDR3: CASSSTGLAGFYEQYF; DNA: TGTGCCAGCTCAAGTACCGGACTAGCCGGCTTCTACGAGCAGTACTTC
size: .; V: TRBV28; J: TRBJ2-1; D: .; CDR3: CASSLLKGLAYNEQFF; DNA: TGTGCCAGCAGTTTATTAAAGGGTTTAGCCTACAATGAGCAGTTCTTC
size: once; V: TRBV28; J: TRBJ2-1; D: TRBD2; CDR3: CASSGGGRNEQFF; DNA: TGTGCCAGCAGTGGGGGAGGGAGAAATGAGCAGTTCTTC